Presented here are 15 T cell receptor beta chains from one specimen sequenced in a study of blood T cells in healthy people across ages. PCR was performed a second time for about 7 to 11 cycles using a sample-barcoded 5' primer and a J-beta primer mix. Each CDR3 protein is one row after TCRdb ran MiXCR on the 5' RACE reads. The sample carries 700,000 to 800,000 distinct CDR3 sequences, about 40% recorded once. The sample was blood. The receptors stem from a woman in her sixties in good health.

Concerning this clonotype itself: It may be a read error: a sequence one base away is much more abundant. This rearrangement joins TRBV15 to TRBJ2-1; 11 bases align to TRBD2. The J call may be faulty, since TRBJ2-7 better matches the DNA end. The germline gives CDR1 LNHNV, CDR2 YYDKDF (reference sequence). The CDR3 is 16 residues long. CDR3 sequence reads: CATSRPGTSGYNEQYF. The CDR3 DNA follows: TGTGCCACCAGCAGACCCGGGACTAGCGGCTACAATGAGCAGTACTTC.

This clonotype was recorded a few times. The V gene is TRBV12-3 or TRBV12-4, the J gene TRBJ1-1, with 12 bases aligning to TRBD1. V gave up 7 bases and J gave up 11 bases; unmatched junction bases: 14. There are 15 residues in the CDR3. CDR3 loop: CASTLGTGGYSLAFF. For the CDR3, the DNA is TGTGCCAGCACCTTGGGGACAGGGGGCTATAGCTTGGCTTTCTTT.

The chain carries TRBV6-1 and TRBJ2-5, with 15 bases that match TRBD2. The trim removed 3 bases at V and 8 bases at J, leaving 10 bases unmatched. The CDR3 spans 17 residues. Germline V gives CDR1 MNHNS, CDR2 SASEGT. The CDR3 loop is CASSDRTSGRARITQYF. Written as DNA, the CDR3 is TGTGCCAGCAGTGATCGGACTAGCGGGAGGGCCCGGATAACCCAGTACTTC.

This clonotype was detected only a few times. The chain employs TRBV5-1 and TRBJ1-2; TRBD1 aligns across 9 bases. The germline V gene encodes CDR1 SGHRS and CDR2 YFSETQ. CDR3 length: 14 amino acids. V lost 3 bases and J lost 3; bases outside the gene matches: 3. The CDR3 nucleotides are TGCGCCAGCAGCTCGGACAGGGGACACTATGGCTACACCTTC. This translates into CASSSDRGHYGYTF. Full variable domain (remainder filled in from reference TRBV5-1 and TRBJ1-2): KAGVTQTPRYLIKTRGQQVTLSCSPISGHRSVSWYQQTPGQGLQFLFEYFSETQRNKGNFPGRFSGRQFSNSRSEMNVSTLELGDSALYLCASSSDRGHYGYTFGSGTRLTVV.

V gene TRBV30 combines with J gene TRBJ2-3; tentatively, D is TRBD2 (6 bases). The V gene's germline CDR1 is GTSNPN and CDR2 SVGIG (reference sequence). The CDR3 consists of 15 residues. V was shortened by 0 bases and J by 5 bases, with 15 bases between the two germline ends. The CDR3 DNA is TGTGCCTGGAGTGTACGCGGGGTTGGTGGAGATACGCAGTATTTT. Translation: CAWSVRGVGGDTQYF.

The chain is built from TRBV6-5 and TRBJ1-1, with D unclear. The CDR3 totals 12 residues. Germline CDR1 and CDR2: MNHEY and SVGAGI. The V and J ends lost 5 bases and 0 bases respectively, with 4 bases between them. CDR3 sequence: CASSKMNTEAFF. The CDR3 region has the DNA TGTGCCAGCAGTAAGATGAACACTGAAGCTTTCTTT.

The rearrangement links TRBV25-1 to TRBJ2-6; possibly TRBD2 for D (7 bases). The CDR3 totals 16 residues. Trimming pared 2 bases from V and 2 bases from J, leaving 10 bases between. Germline CDR1 reads MGHDK; CDR2 reads SYGVNS. The CDR3 DNA sequence: TGTGCCAGCAGTGAAGAGGGGGGGGCTGGGGCCAACGTCCTGACTTTC. It encodes CASSEEGGAGANVLTF.

This clonotype was detected a few times. The rearrangement links TRBV5-5 to TRBJ2-7, with 8 bases matching TRBD1. The V gene end was trimmed by 4 bases and the J gene end by 3 bases; junction bases not matched to a gene: 9. This CDR3 region has 15 residues. The germline gives CDR1 SGHKS, CDR2 YYEKEE (reference sequence). The CDR3 DNA reads TGTGCCAGCAGCATGACAGGGGACTTCGGCTACGAGCAGTACTTC. Translating it yields CASSMTGDFGYEQYF.

The sample holds many counts of this clonotype. The genes are TRBV5-1 and TRBJ2-1; 13 bases fit TRBD2. The V gene's germline CDR1 is SGHRS and CDR2 YFSETQ. CDR3 length equals 16 residues. Trimming cost V 1 base and J 8 bases; bases outside gene matches: 6. CDR3 in DNA: TGCGCCAGCAGCTTGTCCACTAGCGGGGGGGTCGATGAGCAGTTCTTC. Translation gives CASSLSTSGGVDEQFF. The variable domain in full, with the rest retrieved from reference TRBV5-1 and TRBJ2-1, is KAGVTQTPRYLIKTRGQQVTLSCSPISGHRSVSWYQQTPGQGLQFLFEYFSETQRNKGNFPGRFSGRQFSNSRSEMNVSTLELGDSALYLCASSLSTSGGVDEQFFGPGTRLTVL.

This clonotype showed up just a few times. The chain joins TRBV28 to TRBJ2-1; TRBD2 matches at 9 bases. V lost 4 bases and J lost 7; bases outside the gene matches: 8. The germline CDR1 and CDR2 sequences are MDHEN and SYDVKM. CDR3 length equals 15 residues. CDR3 bases: TGTGCCAGCAGTTCCCCCGGAGCGGGGGGTAATGAGCAGTTCTTC. Amino acid sequence: CASSSPGAGGNEQFF.

The chain links TRBV28 to TRBJ2-7, with 7 bases identical to TRBD1. Germline CDR1 reads MDHEN; CDR2 reads SYDVKM. This CDR3 is 15 amino acids long. J lost 0 bases, V lost 6 bases, and 8 bases had no gene match. The CDR3 DNA sequence: TGTGCCAGCAGCTCCGGACAGGTTAGCTCCTACGAGCAGTACTTC. It codes for CASSSGQVSSYEQYF.

The genes are TRBV5-1 and TRBJ2-1; D is undetermined. V lost 2 bases and J 5 bases, leaving 8 bases between the germline ends. This CDR3 spans 13 amino acids. CDR1 and CDR2 (germline): SGHRS, YFSETQ. The CDR3 nucleotides are TGCGCCAGCAGCTTACTGCAGAACAATGAGCAGTTCTTC. It is translated as CASSLLQNNEQFF.

The CDR3 nucleotides are TGTGCCAGCAGTCCCCGCCCGGGGACCCAGTACTTC. As protein: CASSPRPGTQYF. This chain uses TRBV6-5 with TRBJ2-5; D not certain. Between the trimmed V and J ends, which lost 5 bases and 7 bases, there was a span of 11 bases. From germline, CDR1 is MNHEY and CDR2 SVGAGI. The CDR3 spans 12 residues.

A few counts support this clonotype. The genes are TRBV25-1 and TRBJ2-1; the D gene is possibly TRBD2 (5 bases). Germline loops: CDR1 MGHDK, CDR2 SYGVNS. The V end was cut by 1 base, the J end by 2 bases, with 9 bases between. There are 15 residues in the CDR3. The CDR3 sequence is CASSEFDGAYNEQFF. Here the CDR3 DNA reads TGTGCCAGCAGTGAATTTGACGGGGCCTACAATGAGCAGTTCTTC. The variable domain in full, completed from reference TRBV25-1 and TRBJ2-1, reads EADIYQTPRYLVIGTGKKITLECSQTMGHDKMYWYQQDPGMELHLIHYSYGVNSTEKGDLSSESTVSRIRTEHFPLTLESARPSHTSQYLCASSEFDGAYNEQFFGPGTRLTVL.

The genes are TRBV4-3 and TRBJ2-7; D gene uncertain. Per germline, CDR1 LGHNA and CDR2 YSLEER. The CDR3 loop spans 15 amino acids. Trimming took 0 bases from V and 6 from J, leaving 15 bases between them. CDR3 nucleotide sequence: TGCGCCAGCAGCCAAGAAGGCACTACTTCTTCCGAGCAGTACTTC. Its protein is CASSQEGTTSSEQYF.